The rows below give T cell receptor beta chains drawn from one sample of a study of siplizumab effects on memory and regulatory T cells. Profiling relied on immunoSEQ multiplex PCR, and the TCRdb table lists in-frame clones only, not all of them. The sample includes some 100,000 clones, 91% seen only once; the top ten take 0.14% to 0.15%. The sample consisted of CD4+ T cells sorted from blood. The source is a human donor in good health. The CDR3 runs from the conserved cysteine through the conserved F or W. D genes are given only for firm matches. Size tells how often a clone was seen (once, few, many) or the class of an expanded clone, and some rows leave it out.

J gene | V gene | clone size | D gene | CDR3 DNA | CDR3 protein
TRBJ1-2 | TRBV6-5 | NA | TRBD1 | TGTGCCAGCAGTTACGGCACAGGGGGCTATGGCTACACCTTC | CASSYGTGGYGYTF
TRBJ1-1 | TRBV2 | NA | TRBD1 | TGTGCCAGCGGAGGAGATTGGACAGGAGCTTTCTTT | CASGGDWTGAFF
TRBJ1-5 | TRBV4-3 | NA | NA | TGCGCCAGCAGCCAATGTACCGGGACGTCCGTTAAGCAGCCCCAGCATTTT | CASSQCTGTSVKQPQHF
TRBJ2-7 | TRBV28 | NA | TRBD2 | TGTGCCAGCAGGGCCGGGACTAGCCTCTACGAGCAGTACTTC | CASRAGTSLYEQYF
TRBJ2-1 | TRBV19 | NA | NA | TGTGCCAGTAGTACAAGGGACGGGGCTAACAATGAGCAGTTCTTC | CASSTRDGANNEQFF
TRBJ1-1 | TRBV9 | NA | NA | TGTGCCAGCAGCAAGGGGAGGGCGTCTGAAGCTTTCTTT | CASSKGRASEAFF
TRBJ2-1 | TRBV4-3 | NA | TRBD1 | TGCGCCAGCAGCCTAACCGGGACAGCCTACAATGAGCAGTTCTTC | CASSLTGTAYNEQFF
TRBJ2-3 | TRBV10-3 | NA | NA | TGTGCCATCAGTGAGTCGAATCCAGATACGCAGTATTTT | CAISESNPDTQYF
TRBJ2-7 | TRBV10-1 | NA | NA | TGCGCCAGCAGTCCTCTCAGAAGCCCCTACGAGCAGTACTTC | CASSPLRSPYEQYF
TRBJ1-2 | TRBV27 | NA | NA | TGTGCCAGCAGTCCCTCACAGGGTTTCGGAGGCTACACCTTC | CASSPSQGFGGYTF
TRBJ2-1 | TRBV21-1 | NA | NA | TGTGCCAGCAGCAAAGGGGCCAGCGGGGGGAACAATGAGCAGTTCTTC | CASSKGASGGNNEQFF
TRBJ2-7 | TRBV5-6 | NA | NA | TGTGCCAGCAGCTTGGATGCCCGGTTGTCCTACGAGCAGTACTTC | CASSLDARLSYEQYF
TRBJ2-4 | TRBV15 | NA | TRBD2 | TGTGCCACCAGCAGCGCCGGTGGGGGGGGTTTAGCCAAAAACATTCAGTACTTC | CATSSAGGGGLAKNIQYF
TRBJ2-1 | TRBV27 | once | NA | TGTGCCAGCAGGGCGGGCGGGACAGCTTCCTACAATGAGCAGTTCTTC | CASRAGGTASYNEQFF
TRBJ2-1 | TRBV5-1 | NA | NA | TGCGCCAGCAGCCTCCGCTCCTCTCAGCGGGCTACCGCTAATGAGCAGTTCTTC | CASSLRSSQRATANEQFF